The entry below gives a single TCR beta chain sequence along with its context. V lost 5 bases and J 0 bases, leaving 10 bases between the germline ends. The CDR3 consists of 15 residues. The germline V gene encodes CDR1 MNHEY and CDR2 SVGAGI. This specimen belongs to a study of blood T cell repertoires in COVID-19. The overall study: The study drew acute and convalescent COVID-19 samples from the United States, Italy and Spain.

Authors' data handling: The assay estimated nucleated cells by amplifying reference gene primers. The repertoire was sequenced with immunoSEQ multiplex PCR; TCRdb's copy has only in-frame clones and lacks some. V and J calls and clone size come straight from that table; D and trimming were deduced from the DNA. Of 200,000 to 300,000 clones in the sample, roughly 84% were seen once. The rearrangement joins TRBV6-5 to TRBJ2-2; D is ambiguous. The TCR sequence derives from a man aged 55 to 69 with acute or convalescent COVID-19. Input material: peripheral blood. The CDR3 nucleotides read TGTGCCAGCAGTCCCTACCCCGCGAACACCGGGGAGCTGTTTTTT. Translation: CASSPYPANTGELFF.